The 19 T cell receptor beta chains below all came from one sample that was sequenced in a study of blood T cell repertoires in COVID-19. Profiled with immunoSEQ multiplex PCR; TCRdb holds only in-frame clones, not every one. Here the sample spans about 440,000 clones, approximately 90% being singletons. Sequencing was performed on PBMCs or T cells enriched from blood (not recorded which). These receptors all stem from a woman in her late teens or twenties with acute COVID-19.

This clone was observed once. V is TRBV3-1 (or the pseudogene TRBV3-2) and J is TRBJ1-1, with D maybe TRBD1 (5 bases). Germline CDR1 LGHDT, CDR2 YNNKEL (reference sequence). The CDR3 is 14 residues long. The V end lost 1 base, the J end lost 6 bases, and 12 bases lay between the germline ends. The CDR3 coding sequence is TGTGCCAGCAGCCAAGCAGGGAGGAGCGCTGAAGCTTTCTTT. Protein: CASSQAGRSAEAFF.

The rearrangement uses TRBV5-8 and TRBJ2-3; TRBD1 matches 7 bases. Germline loops: CDR1 SGHTS, CDR2 YDEGEE. The CDR3 consists of 10 residues. V shed 5 bases, J shed 14 bases, and the junction held 5 bases outside the gene matches. The CDR3 protein is CASRTGTGYF. The CDR3 DNA is TGTGCCAGCAGGACAGGGACGGGGTATTTT.

The V and J genes are TRBV19 and TRBJ2-2; D unresolved. Per the germline V gene, CDR1 is LNHDA and CDR2 is SQIVND (reference sequence). V lost 3 bases and J 1 base, leaving 9 bases between the germline ends. The CDR3 sequence is 15 residues long. The CDR3 sequence: CASSIRKRNTGELFF. CDR3 DNA: TGTGCCAGTAGTATCAGAAAGCGGAACACCGGGGAGCTGTTTTTT.

Notes on this clone: Other DNA sequences from this sample encode an identical CDR3 as well. The J gene is TRBJ1-5, the V gene TRBV3-1 (or the pseudogene TRBV3-2), with unresolved D. This CDR3 has 13 amino acids. Germline loops: CDR1 LGHDT, CDR2 YNNKEL (reference sequence). V lost 0 bases, J lost 6 bases, and 6 bases lay in between. The CDR3 sequence: CASSQDPGQPQHF. The CDR3 nucleotides read TGTGCCAGCAGCCAAGATCCAGGTCAGCCCCAGCATTTT.

The chain couples TRBV9 to TRBJ2-3; TRBD1 matches at 7 bases. This CDR3 region has 17 residues. Germline V gives CDR1 SGDLS, CDR2 YYNGEE. Losses at the gene ends were 0 bases for V and 0 bases for J; bases not matched to a gene: 7. CDR3 region: CASSVGAGTVSTDTQYF. The CDR3, as DNA: TGTGCCAGCAGCGTAGGGGCCGGGACAGTTAGCACAGATACGCAGTATTTT.

This clone was seen only once. The gene calls are TRBV11-2 and TRBJ2-7, with D possibly being TRBD2 (6 bases). Germline V gene data show CDR1 as SGHAT and CDR2 as FQNNGV. The V end was cut by 5 bases, the J end by 3 bases, with 17 bases between. The CDR3 contains 15 residues. The CDR3 here is CASSLYPGTLYEQYF. The DNA for the CDR3 is TGTGCCAGCAGCCTGTACCCGGGGACTCTCTACGAGCAGTACTTC.

The chain employs TRBV7-8 and TRBJ2-1; TRBD1 aligns across 7 bases. From germline, CDR1 is SGHVS and CDR2 FQNEAQ. This CDR3 contains 18 residues. V lost 5 bases and J lost 0; bases outside the gene matches: 13. The CDR3 nucleotides are TGTGCCAGCAGCCAACATGACTACAGGGGTAGCTCCTACAATGAGCAGTTCTTC. Its protein product is CASSQHDYRGSSYNEQFF.

Details on this clone: One end of the junction varies from germline; a read error may be responsible. V usage is TRBV5-5 and J usage is TRBJ1-5, with D possibly being TRBD1 (6 bases). CDR1 SGHKS and CDR2 YYEKEE come from the germline V gene (reference sequence). The CDR3 is 13 amino acids. CDR3 loop: CASSLAQWGLLNF. The CDR3 coding sequence is TGTGCCAGCAGCTTGGCTCAATGGGGGCTTCTAAATTTT. Full variable domain (rest looked up from reference TRBV5-5 and TRBJ1-5): DAGVTQSPTHLIKTRGQQVTLRCSPISGHKSVSWYQQVLGQGPQFIFQYYEKEERGRGNFPDRFSARQFPNYSSELNVNALLLGDSALYLCASSLAQWGLLNFGDGTRLSIL.

This clone has a single count. The rearrangement joins TRBV6-5 to TRBJ2-5; D possibly corresponds to TRBD2 (7 bases). The germline CDR1 and CDR2 sequences are MNHEY and SVGAGI. Trimming removed 7 bases at V and 2 bases at J, with 17 bases between. The CDR3 has 15 amino acids. The CDR3: CASTHGGLAQETQYF. As DNA, the CDR3 is TGTGCCAGCACCCACGGGGGGCTGGCGCAAGAGACCCAGTACTTC.

The gene calls are TRBV4-1 and TRBJ2-5; 8 bases agree with TRBD2. V dropped 7 bases and J dropped 2; count of bases not matched to a gene: 12. Germline assignment: CDR1 MGHRA and CDR2 YSYEKL. The CDR3 contains 16 residues. CDR3 bases: TGCGCCAGCATGGCGGCGGGGGGAAGCCCTCAAGAGACCCAGTACTTC. This sequence encodes CASMAAGGSPQETQYF.

V usage is TRBV9 and J usage is TRBJ1-5, with D maybe TRBD1 (5 bases). CDR1 is SGDLS, CDR2 YYNGEE, per germline. The CDR3 runs 14 residues. Trimming took 0 bases from V and 5 from J, leaving 9 bases between them. CDR3 residues: CASSVEGVDQPQHF. The CDR3 DNA reads as TGTGCCAGCAGCGTAGAAGGGGTCGATCAGCCCCAGCATTTT.

The chain carries TRBV25-1 and TRBJ2-7, with D tentatively TRBD2 (5 bases). V was shortened by 7 bases and J by 0 bases, with 13 bases between the two germline ends. This CDR3 is built from 14 residues. Germline values: CDR1 MGHDK, CDR2 SYGVNS. The DNA of the CDR3 is TGTGCCAGCACCCCACCCGGGATCTCCTACGAGCAGTACTTC. Translated, it gives CASTPPGISYEQYF.

The rearrangement joins TRBV18 to TRBJ2-2; TRBD2 matches at 9 bases. Germline V gene sequence: CDR1 KGHSH, CDR2 LQKENI. V shed 5 bases and J 7 bases; nucleotides not matched to a gene: 5. The CDR3 has 14 residues. The CDR3 DNA sequence: TGTGCCAGCTCAAATAGCGGGAGTGTCGGGGAGCTGTTTTTT. This encodes CASSNSGSVGELFF.

V is TRBV7-9 and J is TRBJ1-2, with TRBD1 matching 8 bases. V was clipped by 5 bases and J by 12 bases; unmatched bases: 11. Germline-derived CDR1 and CDR2 are SEHNR and FQNEAQ (reference sequence). The CDR3 is made up of 13 amino acids. This CDR3 reads CASSTPGQESHTF. Written as DNA, the CDR3 is TGTGCCAGCAGCACACCGGGACAGGAGAGTCACACCTTC.

The chain couples TRBV4-1 to TRBJ2-7; TRBD1 is a possible D gene (6 bases). Germline-derived CDR1 and CDR2 are MGHRA and YSYEKL. The length of the CDR3 is 14 residues. V was shortened by 4 bases and J by 1 base, with 11 bases between the two germline ends. The CDR3, as DNA: TGCGCCAGCAGCCTGTACAGGGAATCCTACGAGCAGTACTTC. Translating gives CASSLYRESYEQYF.

The V and J genes are TRBV6-5 and TRBJ1-2; D call uncertain. CDR3 length: 13 residues. Deletions cut 6 bases from V and 8 bases from J, with 16 bases between. Germline CDR1 reads MNHEY; CDR2 reads SVGAGI. In DNA, the CDR3 is TGTGCCAGCAGACCCGACGGAGCTAGAGGCTACACCTTC. This codes for CASRPDGARGYTF.

The genes are TRBV2 and TRBJ2-1; unclear D gene. CDR1 SNHLY and CDR2 FYNNEI come from the germline V gene. V lost 3 bases and J lost 3, with 15 bases in between. This CDR3 spans 16 amino acids. CDR3 in DNA: TGTGCCAGCAGTGATCAGATAAGCGACTTCTACAATGAGCAGTTCTTC. Translating it yields CASSDQISDFYNEQFF.

V usage is TRBV12-3 or TRBV12-4 and J usage is TRBJ1-1; D is possibly TRBD1 (5 bases). The CDR3 has 13 amino acids. V was clipped by 5 bases and J by 1 base, with 8 bases between them. The CDR3 DNA reads as TGTGCCAGCAGTAGGACACAGAACACTGAAGCTTTCTTT. Its protein is CASSRTQNTEAFF.

The chain couples TRBV2 to TRBJ2-2, with TRBD2 as a possible D gene (6 bases). Between the trimmed V and J ends, which lost 4 bases and 7 bases, there was a span of 19 bases. The CDR3 length is 16 residues. Per the germline V gene, CDR1 is SNHLY and CDR2 is FYNNEI. The chain's CDR3 is CASSAGYRRGVGELFF. The CDR3 DNA follows: TGTGCCAGCAGTGCCGGCTACAGGAGGGGTGTCGGGGAGCTGTTTTTT.